This passage covers 4 T cell receptor beta chains from one sample sequenced in a study of identical twins. A single record per CDR3 protein comes from TCRdb applying MiXCR to the 5' RACE reads. The table shows some 500,000 distinct CDR3 sequences, with more than 13% occurring only once. This same sample was also taken into another study, of yellow fever vaccine responses in identical twins.

Sequencing was done on a sample of CD4+ T cells sorted from blood. Every receptor here comes from a woman aged 18-29 years in good health.

This chain connects TRBV12-5 to TRBJ2-7, with D unclear. The CDR3 is 12 residues long. The germline V gene encodes CDR1 LGHNT and CDR2 FRNRAP. The germline V and J ends were trimmed by 6 bases and 6 bases, with 12 bases remaining between them. The CDR3 region is CASGGYNGEQYF. CDR3 DNA sequence: TGTGCTAGTGGAGGTTATAACGGCGAGCAGTACTTC.

The chain employs TRBV12-3 or TRBV12-4 and TRBJ2-7, with D hard to call. The CDR3 contains 17 residues. The V end lost 0 bases, the J end lost 2 bases, and 17 bases lay between the germline ends. The CDR3 nucleotides read TGTGCCAGCAGTTTAGCGCCATCAGGCTTGCTGGCCTACGAGCAGTACTTC. Its translation: CASSLAPSGLLAYEQYF.

This clonotype was detected a few times. The CDR3 sequence is CASSTSDRGLSSYEQYF. The CDR3 DNA follows: TGTGCCAGTAGTACGTCAGACAGGGGCCTAAGCTCCTACGAGCAGTACTTC. The chain uses TRBV19 and TRBJ2-7; 8 bases fit TRBD1. There are 17 residues in the CDR3. CDR1 and CDR2 from the germline V gene are LNHDA and SQIVND (reference sequence). V gave up 4 bases and J gave up 0 bases; unmatched junction bases: 11.

The chain links TRBV11-3 to TRBJ2-1; weak D call: TRBD2 (6 bases). The germline CDR1 and CDR2 sequences are SGHNT and YENEEA. V lost 1 base and J lost 2, with 9 bases in between. The CDR3 has 15 residues. CDR3 DNA sequence: TGTGCCAGCAGCTTAGGCGGGAAAGCCTACAATGAGCAGTTCTTC. Its protein product is CASSLGGKAYNEQFF.